Sequencing of this TCR beta chain was carried out in a study of blood T cell repertoires in COVID-19. Overall study context: Acute and convalescent COVID-19 specimens originated in the United States, Italy and Spain. PBMCs, B-cell-depleted T cells, or T cells provided the cDNA or gDNA that made up the material.

Authors' analysis steps: It was from reference gene primer amplification that nucleated cell counts were estimated. TCRdb's table, derived via immunoSEQ multiplex PCR, lists solely in-frame clones and lacks some. The V and J calls and clone size come from that table; D and trimming were worked out from the DNA. The sample shows about 110,000 clones, approximately 65% of them seen only once. V shed 5 bases, J shed 4 bases, and the junction held 5 bases outside the gene matches. Germline V lookup: CDR1 SNHLY, CDR2 FYNNEI. The CDR3 contains 14 residues. The sample comprised peripheral blood. This chain connects TRBV2 to TRBJ1-1, with 9 bases fitting TRBD1. The receptor was isolated from a woman aged 60-75 years with acute or convalescent COVID-19. The CDR3: CASSLQGAVTEAFF. In DNA form, the CDR3 reads TGTGCCAGCAGTTTACAGGGGGCGGTCACTGAAGCTTTCTTT. The whole variable domain, filled in from reference TRBV2 and TRBJ1-1, reads EPEVTQTPSHQVTQMGQEVILRCVPISNHLYFYWYRQILGQKVEFLVSFYNNEISEKSEIFDDQFSVERPDGSNFTLKIRSTKLEDSAMYFCASSLQGAVTEAFFGQGTRLTVV.